This T cell receptor (beta chain) emerged from a study of blood T cell repertoires in COVID-19 (dated by TCRdb to about 2020). About the investigation overall: Collaborator samples came from the United States, Italy and Spain and covered acute and convalescent phases of COVID-19. The material from the prospective study consisted of cDNA or gDNA derived from T cells, B-cell-depleted T cells, or PBMCs. The dataset comprised deeply sampled blood TCRbeta repertoires from subjects exposed to, actively infected with, or recovered from COVID-19. A freely available public database, intended as a resource for researchers studying the immune response to SARS-CoV-2, is where the repertoires were released. The samples were drawn from two sources: the first 160 participants of the ongoing ImmuneRACE study, and 950 to 1,500 subjects contributed by 6 global collaborators. Nearly every sample came with metadata listing a de-identified subject ID, COVID-19 status, age in years and sex. HLA class I and class II types, where available, came from metadata supplied by the sample provider rather than from assay-based typing.

The V end loses 1 base and the J end loses 1 base, and a stretch of 7 bases separates them. CDR1 and CDR2 are read off the germline V gene as MDHEN and SYDVKM. Reading from cysteine to phenylalanine, the CDR3 counts 14 amino acids. CDR3 DNA is the only sequence kept; it has 42 bases, read in frame from the first base. TCRbeta CDR3 regions were amplified from genomic DNA using the immunoSEQ Assay, a bias-controlled multiplex PCR. As for how the authors treated the data: Within the assay, amplification of reference gene primers was used to estimate how many nucleated cells each sample contained. Sequence reads were collapsed and filtered to measure the absolute abundance of every unique TCRbeta CDR3 rearrangement. For each sample, productive Simpson clonality was calculated as the square root of Simpson's diversity index across productive rearrangements. TCRdb stores this immuneACCESS table with in-frame sequences only. Part of the clones is absent; in the studies checked, under half of the shortfall reflects unresolved V genes, and no reason is known for the rest. V, J and clone size were drawn from that table, and D and trimming were deduced from the DNA. This sample gives 170,000 or so clones in total; around 87% of them show up just once. The ten top clones hold around 0.6% of the sample.

At one collaborating source in Seattle, patients were enrolled during active infection and were followed longitudinally through the course of disease. Collaborating institutions collected whole blood in K2EDTA tubes following their own protocols. Collaborator samples were shipped for TCRbeta analysis as frozen whole blood, isolated PBMCs, or DNA extracted from either sample type. Paper-wide results and their limitations: How much clinical and demographic metadata was included differed by source and by participant, and the metadata was provided uncurated.

Comment on this clone: The specificity of this receptor is unknown. Per-base quality was not reported, and no clone a single base away is much larger than it.

Sequenced input: peripheral blood. Here the chain combines TRBV28 and TRBJ1-1; TRBD1 might be the D gene, on 5 matching bases. The sequence was obtained from a man in his sixties with COVID-19, enrolled during active disease. The DNA is as follows: TGTGCCAGCAGTTTATTGGGGGGGAACACTGAAGCTTTCTTT. Translated, it reads CASSLLGGNTEAFF.